The 32 T cell receptor beta chains below all came from one sample that was sequenced in a study of control samples from healthy donors and cancer patients. The method was immunoSEQ multiplex PCR; TCRdb's version includes in-frame clones alone and lacks a portion of them. The sample consists of some 82,000 clones, around 87% of them appearing once. Source material: blood. The source is a man aged 50 to 60 in good health.

The chain combines TRBV30 with TRBJ1-4; no definite D call. Trimming removed 2 bases at V and 0 bases at J, with 7 bases between. Germline V gene lookup returns CDR1 GTSNPN and CDR2 SVGIG (reference sequence). The CDR3 loop spans 14 amino acids. CDR3 nucleotide sequence: TGTGCCTGGAGTTTTTCTACAACTAATGAAAAACTGTTTTTT. This encodes CAWSFSTTNEKLFF.

This clone was observed a single time. The chain recombines TRBV5-5 with TRBJ2-1; 10 bases are a match to TRBD2. Per the germline V gene, CDR1 is SGHKS and CDR2 is YYEKEE (reference sequence). CDR3 length equals 20 residues. After removal of 3 bases from V and 1 base from J, the junction contained 16 bases not matched to a gene. In DNA form, the CDR3 reads TGTGCCAGCAGCTCTCTGCCAGCGGGGGGGCCAGGCGGGTCCTACAATGAGCAGTTCTTC. Translating gives CASSSLPAGGPGGSYNEQFF.

This rearrangement joins TRBV5-4 to TRBJ2-1, with 11 bases lining up with TRBD2. This CDR3 contains 15 residues. V was pared by 2 bases and J by 8 bases, with 6 bases of the junction left unmatched. Germline V gives CDR1 SGHNT, CDR2 YYREEE (reference sequence). The CDR3 DNA reads TGTGCCAGCAGCTTCACTAGCGGGAGTTGGGATGAGCAGTTCTTC. Translation gives CASSFTSGSWDEQFF.

The V and J genes are TRBV3-1 (or the pseudogene TRBV3-2) and TRBJ1-3; D is ambiguous. In germline, CDR1 is LGHDT, CDR2 YNNKEL (reference sequence). The V end was cut by 1 base, the J end by 1 base, with 11 bases between. The CDR3 contains 16 residues. CDR3 nucleotide sequence: TGTGCCAGCAGCCAAGGTCCAGGCTATTCTGGAAACACCATATATTTT. Its protein product is CASSQGPGYSGNTIYF.

This chain connects TRBV4-3 to TRBJ2-1; 15 positions agree with TRBD2. The CDR3 has 20 residues. Losses at the gene ends were 2 bases for V and 0 bases for J; bases not matched to a gene: 8. Germline V gives CDR1 LGHNA, CDR2 YSLEER. The CDR3 sequence is CASSQTAGLAGGRSYNEQFF. CDR3 DNA: TGCGCCAGCAGCCAAACTGCGGGACTAGCGGGGGGCCGCTCCTACAATGAGCAGTTCTTC.

This rearrangement joins TRBV7-6 to TRBJ2-5; D possibly corresponds to TRBD2 (6 bases). Deletions cut 5 bases from V and 4 bases from J, with 17 bases between. CDR1 and CDR2 from the germline V gene are SGHVS and FNYEAQ. CDR3 length equals 15 residues. The CDR3 coding sequence is TGTGCCAGCAGCCCGCTTTCGGGGGAGTTAGAGACCCAGTACTTC. Its translation is CASSPLSGELETQYF.

The chain carries TRBV1 and TRBJ1-2; the DNA was not used to check the table's D call, TRBD1. TRBV1 is a pseudogene locus. CDR3 length: 16 residues. The CDR3 DNA sequence: TGCACCAGCAGCCATCAAGCCACCGGGACAGGGCGAGGCTACACCTTC. Translation: CTSSHQATGTGRGYTF.

The J gene is TRBJ1-3, the V gene TRBV4-3; D may be TRBD1 (5 bases). Trimming left V 5 bases short and J 0 bases short, with 14 bases between. The CDR3 has 16 residues. Per the germline V gene, CDR1 is LGHNA and CDR2 is YSLEER. CDR3 amino acids: CASSFQTAGSGNTIYF. For the CDR3, the DNA is TGCGCCAGCAGCTTCCAGACAGCCGGCTCTGGAAACACCATATATTTT.

The V and J genes are TRBV7-8 and TRBJ2-5; the D gene is possibly TRBD1 (5 bases). CDR3 length equals 16 residues. Trimming removed 2 bases at V and 4 bases at J, with 17 bases between. In germline, CDR1 is SGHVS, CDR2 FQNEAQ. The CDR3 DNA is TGTGCCAGCAGCTTACGATTCTGGGGTAGGGGAGAGACCCAGTACTTC. Amino acids: CASSLRFWGRGETQYF. The full variable domain, with the rest looked up from reference TRBV7-8 and TRBJ2-5, is GAGVSQSPRYKVAKRGQDVALRCDPISGHVSLFWYQQALGQGPEFLTYFQNEAQLDKSGLPSDRFFAERPEGSVSTLKIQRTQQEDSAVYLCASSLRFWGRGETQYFGPGTRLLVL.

This chain links TRBV12-5 with TRBJ2-7; 7 nucleotides match TRBD1. This CDR3 has 15 amino acids. Germline loops: CDR1 LGHNT, CDR2 FRNRAP. J lost 1 base, V lost 3 bases, and 6 bases had no gene match. The CDR3, as DNA: TGTGCTAGTGGTTTTACTCGGGACAGATCCTACGAGCAGTACTTC. This translates into CASGFTRDRSYEQYF.

This clone occurred once. The chain recombines TRBV28 with TRBJ2-7; maybe TRBD1 (5 bases). Germline V gene lookup returns CDR1 MDHEN and CDR2 SYDVKM. This CDR3 has 13 amino acids. V was cut by 2 bases and J by 2 bases, with 7 bases left in between. CDR3 sequence: CASSLQGTYEQYV. As DNA, the CDR3 is TGTGCCAGCAGTTTACAGGGTACCTACGAGCAGTACGTC.

The chain employs TRBV29-1 and TRBJ1-2, with unresolved D. CDR1 is SQVTM and CDR2 is ANQGSEA in the germline V gene. With 4 bases removed from V and 3 bases from J, the gap between germline ends came to 12 bases. The CDR3 is 13 residues long. In nucleotides, the CDR3 is TGCAGCGTTGTCGGGTCCTATTACTATGGCTACACCTTC. Translation: CSVVGSYYYGYTF.

The V call is TRBV12-3 or TRBV12-4, the J call TRBJ2-7; 7 nucleotides line up with TRBD1. The CDR3 is 13 amino acids. With 4 bases clipped from V and 6 bases from J, the junction kept 6 bases outside the gene matches. CDR3 bases: TGTGCCAGCAGTTCCGACAGGGCCGGCGAGCAGTACTTC. Translation: CASSSDRAGEQYF.

This chain connects TRBV24-1 to TRBJ2-3; D might be TRBD1 (5 bases). V was clipped by 3 bases and J by 1 base, with 10 bases between them. This CDR3 is 15 amino acids long. Per the germline V gene, CDR1 is KGHDR and CDR2 is SFDVKD. CDR3 sequence: CATSDRKGRTDTQYF. The DNA of the CDR3 is TGTGCCACCAGTGATCGCAAGGGGCGCACAGATACGCAGTATTTT.

A word on this clone: In the same sample, other DNA sequences code for this CDR3. In nucleotides, the CDR3 is TGTGCCAGCAGGGTGACAGAGAACACTGAAGCTTTCTTT. Protein product: CASRVTENTEAFF. This chain joins TRBV12-3 or TRBV12-4 and TRBJ1-1; tentative D call: TRBD1 (5 bases). CDR3 size: 13 residues. V lost 6 bases and J lost 1, with 9 bases in between.

V is TRBV19 and J is TRBJ2-3; D remains ambiguous. Germline assignment: CDR1 LNHDA and CDR2 SQIVND (reference sequence). The CDR3 extends over 11 amino acids. Deletions cut 5 bases from V and 5 bases from J, with 5 bases between. CDR3 loop: CASSHGDTQYF. The CDR3 DNA reads as TGTGCCAGTAGTCATGGAGATACGCAGTATTTT.

The chain uses TRBV20-1 and TRBJ1-1, with unresolved D. Trimming shortened V by 5 bases and J by 9 bases, and 10 bases separated the two germline ends. The germline gives CDR1 DFQATT, CDR2 SNEGSKA (reference sequence). CDR3 length: 10 residues. The CDR3 region is CSALGYKAFF. The CDR3 DNA reads TGCAGTGCTTTGGGATATAAAGCTTTCTTT.

This chain joins TRBV18 and TRBJ2-7, with TRBD1 matching over 11 bases. Looked up from germline, CDR1 is KGHSH and CDR2 is LQKENI. CDR3 length equals 14 residues. The V gene end was trimmed by 8 bases and the J gene end by 5 bases; junction bases not matched to a gene: 8. For the CDR3, the DNA is TGTGCCAGCAACCGGGACAGGGGGAATAACGAGCAGTACTTC. Encoded protein: CASNRDRGNNEQYF.

The V gene is TRBV6-2 or TRBV6-3, the J gene TRBJ1-2, with a tentative D call TRBD1 (5 bases). The V end was cut by 0 bases, the J end by 4 bases, with 12 bases between. CDR3 length: 15 amino acids. The germline V gene encodes CDR1 MNHEY and CDR2 SVGEGT. The CDR3 coding sequence is TGTGCCAGCAGTTACTCGACCAGGGTAGTCTATGGCTACACCTTC. It encodes CASSYSTRVVYGYTF.

The chain links TRBV14 to TRBJ2-2, with a possible D match to TRBD1 (5 bases). The CDR3 covers 13 residues. Per germline, CDR1 SGHDN and CDR2 FVKESK. The ends were cut back, 3 bases at V and 5 bases at J, with 7 bases in the middle. CDR3 nucleotide sequence: TGTGCCAGCAGCCAGTCAGGGACCGGGGAGCTGTTTTTT. It translates to CASSQSGTGELFF.

This chain connects TRBV3-1 (or the pseudogene TRBV3-2) to TRBJ2-2, with no clear D. This CDR3 has 15 residues. Trimming shortened V by 4 bases and J by 1 base, and 10 bases separated the two germline ends. Germline V CDR1 and CDR2: LGHDT, YNNKEL (reference sequence). The CDR3 region is CASSREGMNTGELFF. The CDR3 DNA reads as TGTGCCAGCAGCCGAGAAGGTATGAACACCGGGGAGCTGTTTTTT.

The CDR3 region is CASSNSFAQGSGYTF. CDR3 DNA: TGTGCCAGCAGTAATTCATTTGCACAGGGGTCTGGCTACACCTTC. The chain joins TRBV28 to TRBJ1-2, with TRBD1 identical over 7 bases. V gave up 5 bases and J gave up 7 bases; unmatched junction bases: 13. The CDR3 sequence is 15 residues long. The germline V gene has CDR1 MDHEN and CDR2 SYDVKM.

The V and J genes are TRBV18 and TRBJ2-7; TRBD1 is a possible D gene (6 bases). This CDR3 has 15 amino acids. Per germline, CDR1 KGHSH and CDR2 LQKENI. The ends were cut back, 6 bases at V and 5 bases at J, with 20 bases in the middle. The DNA for the CDR3 is TGTGCCAGCTCCCCCAATACCGGGACACGTAACGAGCAGTACTTC. It yields the protein CASSPNTGTRNEQYF.

The chain carries TRBV4-2 and TRBJ2-3; either TRBD1 or TRBD2 may fit D (5 bases each). The CDR3 loop spans 12 amino acids. V was shortened by 4 bases and J by 5 bases, with 7 bases between the two germline ends. In germline, CDR1 is LGHNA, CDR2 YNFKEQ. The CDR3 region has the DNA TGTGCCAGCAGCCCGGGGCGAGATACGCAGTATTTT. The encoded protein is CASSPGRDTQYF.

The rearrangement uses TRBV23-1 and TRBJ1-1, with no clear D. TRBV23-1 is an ORF; its function is uncertain. V dropped 6 bases and J dropped 1 base, with 6 bases sitting between them. The CDR3 covers 12 residues. CDR3 coding DNA: TGCGCCAGCAGCGGGGAGAACACTGAAGCTTTCTTT. It codes for CASSGENTEAFF.

V gene TRBV5-1 combines with J gene TRBJ1-5, with 7 bases identical to TRBD1. Trimming took 2 bases from V and 0 from J; bases not matched to a gene: 8. In germline, CDR1 is SGHRS, CDR2 YFSETQ. The CDR3 has 17 amino acids. The CDR3: CASSFSPTGTSNQPQHF. The CDR3 DNA follows: TGCGCCAGCAGCTTTTCTCCGACAGGGACTAGCAATCAGCCCCAGCATTTT.

The rearrangement links TRBV5-6 to TRBJ1-2; TRBD1 aligns across 7 bases. The junction had 7 bases not matched to a gene; V was cut back by 0 bases and J by 8 bases. This CDR3 spans 14 amino acids. Germline V gene sequence: CDR1 SGHDT, CDR2 YYEEEE. The CDR3 nucleotides read TGTGCCAGCAGCTTGGGACAGGGAGGGTACGGCTACACCTTC. This sequence encodes CASSLGQGGYGYTF. The variable domain in full, with the rest retrieved from reference TRBV5-6 and TRBJ1-2, is DAGVTQSPTHLIKTRGQQVTLRCSPKSGHDTVSWYQQALGQGPQFIFQYYEEEERQRGNFPDRFSGHQFPNYSSELNVNALLLGDSALYLCASSLGQGGYGYTFGSGTRLTVV.

V gene TRBV6-5 combines with J gene TRBJ1-5; 8 bases are a match to TRBD1. V shed 4 bases, J shed 3 bases, and the junction held 5 bases outside the gene matches. The germline V gene encodes CDR1 MNHEY and CDR2 SVGAGI. The CDR3 spans 15 residues. The CDR3 DNA sequence: TGTGCCAGCAGTTCCGGGACAGGCTTCAATCAGCCCCAGCATTTT. Translated: CASSSGTGFNQPQHF.

The rearrangement uses TRBV28 and TRBJ1-5; weak D call: TRBD1 (5 bases). Per the germline V gene, CDR1 is MDHEN and CDR2 is SYDVKM. Trimming left V 6 bases short and J 2 bases short, with 8 bases between. The CDR3 has 13 amino acids. CDR3 in amino acids: CASRVGGNQPQHF. CDR3 nucleotides: TGTGCCAGCAGGGTGGGGGGCAATCAGCCCCAGCATTTT.

This chain links TRBV6-2 or TRBV6-3 with TRBJ1-6, with TRBD1 matching over 9 bases. The CDR3 sequence is 15 residues long. From germline, CDR1 is MNHEY and CDR2 SVGEGT. V shed 5 bases, J shed 5 bases, and the junction held 4 bases outside the gene matches. CDR3 sequence: CASSPGTGHNSPLHF. The CDR3 DNA reads as TGTGCCAGCAGTCCCGGGACAGGGCATAATTCACCCCTCCACTTT.

The chain is built from TRBV10-1 and TRBJ2-3, with TRBD1 matching 10 bases. V gave up 5 bases and J gave up 5 bases; unmatched junction bases: 7. The CDR3 loop spans 15 amino acids. Per germline, CDR1 WNHNN and CDR2 SYGVQD (reference sequence). The CDR3 region has the DNA TGCGCCAGCAGTACTGACAGGGGGCCACAAGATACGCAGTATTTT. It codes for CASSTDRGPQDTQYF.

This chain connects TRBV5-1 to TRBJ1-2; D not certain. Germline V gene data show CDR1 as SGHRS and CDR2 as YFSETQ. Trimming took 4 bases from V and 8 from J, leaving 12 bases between them. The CDR3 has 12 residues. DNA of the CDR3: TGCGCCAGCAGCCACCCCTCCGAAGGCTACACCTTC. Protein: CASSHPSEGYTF.